This TCR beta chain emerged from a study of identifying expanded T cells in peripheral blood. Study-wide results and caveats: Across healthy donors, higher total template counts meant significantly greater approximately two-week count variance.

Libraries were prepared by immunoSEQ multiplex PCR; TCRdb keeps only in-frame clonotypes and omits some of them. The repertoire has some 100,000 clones, about 87% of them found once; the top ten carry more than 6.5%. As concerns this clone: Its antigen is unidentified.

Trimming stripped 5 bases from V and 8 bases from J, with 9 bases between. The CDR3 length is 12 residues. Per the germline V gene, CDR1 is LNHDA and CDR2 is SQIVND (reference sequence). Source material: blood. The sequence came from a person aged 18 to 69 in good health. J is TRBJ1-4 and V is TRBV19, with unresolved D. The CDR3 is CASSPLGEKLFF. The CDR3 nucleotides read TGTGCCAGTAGTCCCCTCGGGGAAAAACTGTTTTTT.